The 4 T cell receptor beta chains presented below share a single source sample, sequenced in a study of Ad26.COV2.S vaccination and SARS-CoV-2 variants. Treatment defined: 15 to 20 received Ad26.COV2.S at low or high dose, single or two shots; about 5 received placebo; per-sample allocation not given. Sampling was done on day 63 after the first vaccine or placebo injection. Profiled with immunoSEQ multiplex PCR; TCRdb holds only in-frame clones, not every one. The table includes about 480,000 clones, around 88% detected once. Sequencing was performed on peripheral blood, taken in a trial of Ad26.COV2.S vaccine versus placebo. The receptor set was obtained from a person between 18 and 65 years old who received the Ad26.COV2.S COVID-19 vaccine or a placebo.

The chain recombines TRBV5-1 with TRBJ2-2; D may be TRBD2 (6 bases). The CDR3 is made up of 16 amino acids. Trimming took off 7 bases at V and 6 bases at J, with 22 bases between the two ends. Germline-derived CDR1 and CDR2 are SGHRS and YFSETQ. DNA for the CDR3: TGCGCCAGCGCGGGTGCCGCGGGATTCGGGTCCGGGGAGCTGTTTTTT. Translated: CASAGAAGFGSGELFF.

V is TRBV19 and J is TRBJ2-7; tentative D call: TRBD1 (8 bases). Germline V gene sequence: CDR1 LNHDA, CDR2 SQIVND (reference sequence). The CDR3 has 14 amino acids. Trimming removed 4 bases from V and 3 bases from J, with 13 bases in between. The CDR3 bases are TGTGCCAGTAGTAGGACAGGGAGGGTCTACGAGCAGTACTTC. Its translation: CASSRTGRVYEQYF. Full variable domain (outside the CDR3, taken from reference TRBV19 and TRBJ2-7): DGGITQSPKYLFRKEGQNVTLSCEQNLNHDAMYWYRQDPGQGLRLIYYSQIVNDFQKGDIAEGYSVSREKKESFPLTVTSAQKNPTAFYLCASSRTGRVYEQYFGPGTRLTVT.

The chain has TRBV5-6 and TRBJ2-1; 7 bases match TRBD1. The V and J ends lost 5 bases and 5 bases, in that order; junction bases with no gene match: 4. The CDR3 length is 13 residues. The V gene's germline CDR1 is SGHDT and CDR2 YYEEEE. Here the CDR3 reads CASRGTVHNEQFF. In DNA, the CDR3 is TGTGCCAGCAGGGGGACAGTGCACAATGAGCAGTTCTTC.

The chain employs TRBV9 and TRBJ2-2; 7 bases fit TRBD2. Germline V CDR1 and CDR2: SGDLS, YYNGEE. V lost 0 bases and J lost 6; bases outside the gene matches: 14. The CDR3 totals 18 residues. The CDR3 here is CASSVVAGADHRAGELFF. CDR3 DNA: TGTGCCAGCAGCGTAGTCGCGGGAGCGGACCATAGGGCCGGGGAGCTGTTTTTT.